This is a list of T cell receptor beta chains from one sample in a study of blood T cell repertoires in COVID-19. Sequencing was performed with immunoSEQ multiplex PCR; in TCRdb, only in-frame clones are kept and a portion is missing. The sample lists 350,000 to 450,000 clones; 70% to 90% were seen once. Sequencing input: peripheral blood. The receptors stem from a woman in her thirties or forties with COVID-19, enrolled during active disease. The CDR3 runs from the conserved cysteine through the conserved F or W. A D gene is named only where the DNA matches it firmly. The listing skips clone size in some rows; elsewhere it reads once, few, many or a size class.

>TRBD2|17|TRBJ2-7|TRBV2|NA
TGTGCCAGCAAAGCCCGTATGGCGGGGGGGATGTCCTACGAGCAGTACTTC
CASKARMAGGMSYEQYF
>TRBD1|15|TRBJ2-7|TRBV28|NA
TGTGCCAGCAACCCCTCCCGGGACAGTACCTACGAGCAGTACTTC
CASNPSRDSTYEQYF
>NA|16|TRBJ1-6|TRBV3-1/TRBV3-2|NA
TGTGCCAGCAGCCAGGAGGACAGATGGCCAAATTCACCCCTCCACTTT
CASSQEDRWPNSPLHF
>NA|13|TRBJ1-6|TRBV6-5|once
TGTGCCAGCACTAATCACCCGAATTCACCCCTCCACTTT
CASTNHPNSPLHF
>NA|17|TRBJ1-2|TRBV29-1|once
TGCAGCGTGGGGGGGGGCCGCAGGGCTATTACCAACTATGGCTACACCTTC
CSVGGGRRAITNYGYTF
>TRBD1|15|TRBJ2-7|TRBV11-3|NA
TGTGCCAGCAGCTTAGATCAGGACAGGATTTACGAGCAGTACTTC
CASSLDQDRIYEQYF
>TRBD1|15|TRBJ1-1|TRBV5-1|NA
TGCGCCAGCAGCTTGGGGACAGGGAGGAACACTGAAGCTTTCTTT
CASSLGTGRNTEAFF
>NA|14|TRBJ1-6|TRBV6-5|NA
TGTGCCAGCAGTTCGTCCTCCTATAATTCACCCCTCCACTTT
CASSSSSYNSPLHF
>NA|14|TRBJ1-2|TRBV7-2|NA
TGTGCCAGCAGCTTCGACAGTTCTAACTATGGCTACACCTTC
CASSFDSSNYGYTF
>NA|15|TRBJ2-7|TRBV5-1|NA
TGCGCCAGCAGCCAACAGGTGGGGGCGGATTACGAGCAGTACTTC
CASSQQVGADYEQYF
>NA|18|TRBJ2-6|TRBV21-1|NA
TGTGCCAGCAGCAAACAGACCAATGGGGGCGAAGGGGCCAACGTCCTGACTTTC
CASSKQTNGGEGANVLTF
>NA|16|TRBJ1-6|TRBV4-1|NA
TGCGCCAGCAGCCAAGATGAGTCAACTCATAATTCACCCCTCCACTTT
CASSQDESTHNSPLHF
>NA|11|TRBJ1-6|TRBV28|NA
TGTGCCAGCAGTTTATATACACCCCTCCACTTT
CASSLYTPLHF
>NA|13|TRBJ1-2|TRBV20-1|NA
TGCAGTGCTAGTCACGGAGCTAACTATGGCTACACCTTC
CSASHGANYGYTF
>NA|16|TRBJ1-1|TRBV28|NA
TGTGCCAGCAGCTACGTTCGGAGGGCCGGGAACACTGAAGCTTTCTTT
CASSYVRRAGNTEAFF
>NA|15|TRBJ1-3|TRBV4-2|NA
TGTGCCAGCAGCCAAGATGCCAGGGAGGAAGGAACCATATATTTT
CASSQDAREEGTIYF
>TRBD2|14|TRBJ2-1|TRBV7-3|NA
TGTGCCAGCAGCATCAGCGGGAGTTCCAATGAGCAGTTCTTC
CASSISGSSNEQFF
>NA|15|TRBJ1-2|TRBV4-2|NA
TGTGCCAGCAGCCAATCTCTCGGGGTTTACTATGGCTACACCTTC
CASSQSLGVYYGYTF
>NA|15|TRBJ2-7|TRBV19|once
TGTGCCAGTAGTATAAATGCCCGGGGAACCTACGAGCAGTACTTC
CASSINARGTYEQYF
>TRBD1|14|TRBJ1-5|TRBV11-3|NA
TGTGCCAGCAGCCGACAGGGTAGCAATCAGCCCCAGCATTTT
CASSRQGSNQPQHF
>NA|13|TRBJ2-1|TRBV30|once
TGTGCCTGGAGTCCAGTCAGGGGAGGGGAGCAGTTCTTC
CAWSPVRGGEQFF
>NA|15|TRBJ2-5|TRBV7-3|NA
TGTGCCAGCAGCTCGGGGGGACACGAGTCGGAGACCCAGTACTTC
CASSSGGHESETQYF
>NA|14|TRBJ1-1|TRBV2|NA
TGTGCCAGCAGTGAACGGACAACCCAGAATGTGGCTTTCTTT
CASSERTTQNVAFF
>NA|14|TRBJ1-6|TRBV7-2|NA
TGTGCCAGCAGCTTCGACATTTTTAGTTCACCCCTCCACTTT
CASSFDIFSSPLHF
>NA|16|TRBJ1-2|TRBV6-5|NA
TGTGCCAGCAGTTACTCGCAGACAGCCCGACTCTATGGCTACACCTTC
CASSYSQTARLYGYTF
>TRBD2|18|TRBJ2-6|TRBV11-3|NA
TGTGCCAGCAGCATGGAGACTAGCGGGAGCTCTGGGGCCAACGTCCTGACTTTC
CASSMETSGSSGANVLTF
>NA|14|TRBJ2-1|TRBV6-5|NA
TGTGCCAGCACCAGGGACACCGACTACAATGAGCAGTTCTTC
CASTRDTDYNEQFF
>NA|13|TRBJ1-5|TRBV6-2/TRBV6-3|NA
TGTGCCAGCAGTTACGAGTATTGGCAGCCCCAGCATTTT
CASSYEYWQPQHF
>NA|16|TRBJ1-2|TRBV7-9|NA
TGTGCCAGCAGCTTAGATCGGAGGGAGGTAAACTATGGCTACACCTTC
CASSLDRREVNYGYTF
>NA|14|TRBJ1-3|TRBV3-1/TRBV3-2|NA
TGTGCCAGCAGCGCCCAAGGGACGGGGGTCACCATATATTTT
CASSAQGTGVTIYF
>NA|15|TRBJ1-5|TRBV7-6|NA
TGTGCCAGCAGCCCAGGGCTCGGGAGCAATCAGCCCCAGCATTTT
CASSPGLGSNQPQHF
>NA|12|TRBJ2-7|TRBV27|NA
TGTGCCAGCAGGACAGGATTCTACGAGCAGTACTTC
CASRTGFYEQYF
>NA|15|TRBJ1-2|TRBV7-9|NA
TGTGCCAGCAGACAGCAAGACAGGAACGACTATGGCTACACCTTC
CASRQQDRNDYGYTF
>NA|15|TRBJ2-1|TRBV9|NA
TGTGCCAGCAGCTTAATAGCGGCCTCCTACAATGAGCAGTTCTTC
CASSLIAASYNEQFF
>NA|14|TRBJ1-2|TRBV7-9|NA
TGTGCCAGCAGCTTAAAGGTCGCAGGGTACGGCTACACCTTC
CASSLKVAGYGYTF
>TRBD2|18|TRBJ2-1|TRBV7-6|NA
TGTGCCAGCAGCTTTAGGGATGTAGCGGGATACAGGCACAATGAGCAGTTCTTC
CASSFRDVAGYRHNEQFF
>NA|19|TRBJ1-4|TRBV19|NA
TGTGCCGGCCGGATCGAGGGAGGGGCAGCAACCGCAACTAATGAAAAACTGTTTTTT
CAGRIEGGAATATNEKLFF
>NA|14|TRBJ2-7|TRBV6-2/TRBV6-3|NA
TGTGCCAGCAGTTATTTGCGCAGGGTTGGCGAGCAGTACTTC
CASSYLRRVGEQYF
>TRBD1|13|TRBJ1-2|TRBV9|once
TGTGCCAGCAGCCCGGGGACAGGGTATGGCTACACCTTC
CASSPGTGYGYTF
>NA|12|TRBJ2-3|TRBV6-5|NA
TGTGCCAGCAGAACAAGCACAGATACGCAGTATTTT
CASRTSTDTQYF
>NA|13|TRBJ1-2|TRBV3-1/TRBV3-2|NA
TGTGCCAGCAATCGGGGGGCAAGTTATGGCTACACCTTC
CASNRGASYGYTF
>NA|14|TRBJ1-5|TRBV7-2|NA
TGTGCCAGCAGCTTAGAGCGGGGCCAAAGGCCCCAGCATTTT
CASSLERGQRPQHF
>TRBD1|15|TRBJ1-5|TRBV6-5|NA
TGTGCCAGCAGGCCTACAGGGGGCGCCGGTCAGCCCCAGCATTTT
CASRPTGGAGQPQHF
>TRBD1|15|TRBJ1-2|TRBV30|few
TGTGCCTGGAGGACACCGGGACAGGGAAACTATGGCTACACCTTC
CAWRTPGQGNYGYTF
>TRBD2|17|TRBJ2-5|TRBV11-2|NA
TGTGCCAGCAGCTTCGGGACTAGCGGGGGGGCCTACGAGACCCAGTACTTC
CASSFGTSGGAYETQYF
>NA|14|TRBJ2-7|TRBV21-1|NA
TGTGCCAGCAGCAAAGAGCAAACTTCGTACGAGCAGTACTTC
CASSKEQTSYEQYF
>TRBD1|12|TRBJ1-1|TRBV6-5|NA
TGTGCCAGCAGTCCTAGACAGGGTGAAACTTTCTTT
CASSPRQGETFF
>NA|17|TRBJ1-5|TRBV6-4|NA
TGTGCCAGCAGTATTTGCAGGGGCAGCTATAGCAATCAGCCCCAGCATTTT
CASSICRGSYSNQPQHF
>NA|13|TRBJ1-6|TRBV11-3|NA
TGTGCCAGCAGCCTCACTCGAGAATCACCCCTCCACTTT
CASSLTRESPLHF